This TCR beta chain is from a study of blood T cell repertoires in COVID-19. Study context: Sites in the United States, Italy and Spain provided acute and convalescent COVID-19 samples. Sources were T cells, B-cell-depleted T cells, or PBMCs; the material itself was cDNA or gDNA.

In the authors' workflow: Reference gene primer amplification in the assay estimated nucleated cell counts. Clones were sequenced by immunoSEQ multiplex PCR, and TCRdb holds only the in-frame ones, with some missing. V and J calls and clone size are those listed in that table; D and trimming were worked out from the DNA. The sample lists some 53,000 clones, roughly 87% occurring once. The CDR3 sequence is 15 residues long. V lost 1 base, J lost 9 bases, and 13 bases lay in between. Per the germline V gene, CDR1 is LGHDT and CDR2 is YNNKEL (reference sequence). This clone was observed once. Sequenced input: peripheral blood. The rearrangement uses TRBV3-1 (or the pseudogene TRBV3-2) and TRBJ1-6; a possible D gene is TRBD1 (5 bases). The receptor comes from a human donor with active COVID-19. The donor label of this sample is uncertain. The CDR3 loop reads CASSQGQGFFSPLHF. DNA for the CDR3: TGTGCCAGCAGCCAAGGGCAGGGATTTTTTTCACCCCTCCACTTT.